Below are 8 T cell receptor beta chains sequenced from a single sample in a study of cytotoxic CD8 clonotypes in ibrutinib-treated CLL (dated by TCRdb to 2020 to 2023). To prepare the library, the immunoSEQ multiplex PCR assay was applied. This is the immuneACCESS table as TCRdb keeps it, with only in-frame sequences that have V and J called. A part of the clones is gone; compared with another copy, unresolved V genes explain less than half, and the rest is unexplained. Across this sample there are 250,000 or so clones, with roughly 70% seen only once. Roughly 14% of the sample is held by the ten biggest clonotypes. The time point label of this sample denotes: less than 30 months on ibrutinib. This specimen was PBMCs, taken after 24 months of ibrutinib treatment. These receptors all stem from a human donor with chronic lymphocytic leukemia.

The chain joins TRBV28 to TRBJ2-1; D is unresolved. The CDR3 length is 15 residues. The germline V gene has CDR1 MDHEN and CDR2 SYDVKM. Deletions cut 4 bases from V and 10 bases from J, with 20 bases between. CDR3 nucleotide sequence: TGTGCCAGCAGTTGGCCTAGGAAACTGGTTAGGGAGCAGTTCTTC. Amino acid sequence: CASSWPRKLVREQFF.

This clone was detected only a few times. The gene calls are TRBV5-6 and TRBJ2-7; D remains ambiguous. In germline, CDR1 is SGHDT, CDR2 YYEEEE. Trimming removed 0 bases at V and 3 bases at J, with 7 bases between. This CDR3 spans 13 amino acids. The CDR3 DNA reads TGTGCCAGCAGCTTGGGAAAATTCTACGAGCAGTACTTC. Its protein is CASSLGKFYEQYF.

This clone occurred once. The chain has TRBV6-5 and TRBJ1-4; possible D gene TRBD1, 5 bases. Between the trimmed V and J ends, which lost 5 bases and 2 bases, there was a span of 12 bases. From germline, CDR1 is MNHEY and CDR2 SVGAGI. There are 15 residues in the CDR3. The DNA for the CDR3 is TGTGCCAGCAGTCCCGGGACGCCCACTAATGAAAAACTGTTTTTT. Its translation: CASSPGTPTNEKLFF.

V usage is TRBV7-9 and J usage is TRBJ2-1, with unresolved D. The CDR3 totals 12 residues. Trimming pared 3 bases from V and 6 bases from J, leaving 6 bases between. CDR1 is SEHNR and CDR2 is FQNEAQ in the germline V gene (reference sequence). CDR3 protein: CASSLSSNEQFF. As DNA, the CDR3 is TGTGCCAGCAGCTTGTCTAGCAATGAGCAGTTCTTC.

The CDR3 coding sequence is TGTGCCAGCAGCCATTGGCAGGCGGTTGAAGAGACCCAGTACTTC. This translates into CASSHWQAVEETQYF. The V call is TRBV14, the J call TRBJ2-5, with D uncertain. This CDR3 spans 15 amino acids. Per the germline V gene, CDR1 is SGHDN and CDR2 is FVKESK. V dropped 3 bases and J dropped 3 bases, with 14 bases sitting between them. Together with reference TRBV14 and TRBJ2-5, the CDR3 gives the full variable domain: EAGVTQFPSHSVIEKGQTVTLRCDPISGHDNLYWYRRVMGKEIKFLLHFVKESKQDESGMPNNRFLAERTGGTYSTLKVQPAELEDSGVYFCASSHWQAVEETQYFGPGTRLLVL.

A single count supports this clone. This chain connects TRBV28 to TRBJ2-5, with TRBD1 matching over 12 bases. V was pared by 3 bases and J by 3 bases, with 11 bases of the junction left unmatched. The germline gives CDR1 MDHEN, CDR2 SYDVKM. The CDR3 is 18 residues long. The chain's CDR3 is CASSFPRRDRGREETQYF. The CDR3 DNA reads TGTGCCAGCAGTTTCCCGAGAAGGGACAGGGGGCGAGAAGAGACCCAGTACTTC.

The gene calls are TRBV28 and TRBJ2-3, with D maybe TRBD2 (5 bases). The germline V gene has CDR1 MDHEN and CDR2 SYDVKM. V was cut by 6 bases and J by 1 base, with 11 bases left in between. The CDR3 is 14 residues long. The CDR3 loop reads CASRLDPRTDTQYF. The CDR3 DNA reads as TGTGCCAGCAGACTAGACCCCCGCACAGATACGCAGTATTTT.

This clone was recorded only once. CDR3 sequence reads: CASTRTVREAFF. DNA for the CDR3: TGTGCCAGCACCAGGACGGTCCGTGAAGCTTTCTTT. The chain has TRBV28 and TRBJ1-1; D is uncertain. V gave up 7 bases and J gave up 7 bases, with 13 bases separating them. The germline CDR1 and CDR2 sequences are MDHEN and SYDVKM. There are 12 residues in the CDR3.